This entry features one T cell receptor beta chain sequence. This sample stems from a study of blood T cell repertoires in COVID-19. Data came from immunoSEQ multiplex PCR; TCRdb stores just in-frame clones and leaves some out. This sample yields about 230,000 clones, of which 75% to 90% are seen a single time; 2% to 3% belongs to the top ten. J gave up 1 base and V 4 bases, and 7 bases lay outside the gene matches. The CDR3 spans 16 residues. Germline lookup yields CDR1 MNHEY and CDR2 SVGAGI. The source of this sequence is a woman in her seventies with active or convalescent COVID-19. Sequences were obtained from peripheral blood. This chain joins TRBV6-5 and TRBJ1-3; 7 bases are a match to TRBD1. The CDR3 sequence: CASSSGTDISGNTIYF. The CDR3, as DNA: TGTGCCAGCAGTTCTGGGACAGATATTTCTGGAAACACCATATATTTT.